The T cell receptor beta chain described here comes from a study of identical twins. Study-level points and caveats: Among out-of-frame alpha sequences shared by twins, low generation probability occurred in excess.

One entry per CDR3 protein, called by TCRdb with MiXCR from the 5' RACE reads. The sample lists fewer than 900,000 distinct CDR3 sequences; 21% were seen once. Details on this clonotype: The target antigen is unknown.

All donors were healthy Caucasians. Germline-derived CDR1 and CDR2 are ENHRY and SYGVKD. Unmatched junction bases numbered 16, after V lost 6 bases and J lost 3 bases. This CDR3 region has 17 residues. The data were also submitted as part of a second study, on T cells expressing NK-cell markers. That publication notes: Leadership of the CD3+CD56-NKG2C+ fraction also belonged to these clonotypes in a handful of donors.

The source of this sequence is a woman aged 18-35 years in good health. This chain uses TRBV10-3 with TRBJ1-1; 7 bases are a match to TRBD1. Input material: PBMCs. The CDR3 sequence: CAISRFGGGQTYTEAFF. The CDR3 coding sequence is TGTGCCATCAGCCGATTCGGTGGGGGACAGACCTACACTGAAGCTTTCTTT.